This T cell receptor (beta chain) was captured in a study of tumor-infiltrating lymphocytes in localized non-small cell lung cancer (dated by TCRdb to about 2021). Broadly, across the study: Patients whose samples were collected after neoadjuvant chemotherapy, as well as both smokers and never-smokers and several histologies, were included in the cohort. The overall ICON cohort was composed of under 190 surgical patients with localized non-small cell lung cancer whose tumors were resected. Flow cytometry, multiplex immunofluorescence, RNA-seq, exome sequencing and proteomics were applied to the same patients as TCR sequencing, which was one of several integrated assays. Each patient contributed resected tumor tissue and uninvolved lung tissue from the same patient, described as non-adjacent to the tumor. A total of 45 to 65 patients were included in the paired tumor versus uninvolved lung comparison of immunoSEQ T-cell fraction.

The CDR3 contains 13 residues, cysteine and phenylalanine counted. Just CDR3 DNA is preserved here, 39 bases in frame from base 1. The junction carries 12 bases between V and J, which are trimmed by 7 bases and 3 bases respectively. Sequences MNHNS (CDR1) and SASEGT (CDR2) are obtained from the germline V gene. The T-cell fraction in tumor and uninvolved lung tissue was provided by TCR sequencing with the immunoSEQ assay. Per the source publication's procedure: To analyze survival, patients were divided into a high T-cell fraction group (upper tertile) and a low T-cell fraction group (lower two tertiles), and the two groups were compared using a log-rank test. A signed-rank test was used to test differences in T-cell fraction between paired tumor and uninvolved lung samples. TCRdb retrieved this table from immuneACCESS and kept in-frame rearrangements only. Not all clones are present; in checked studies, unresolved V genes account for under half, and no reason is known for the remainder. V and J calls and clone size are as listed in that table; D and trimming were resolved from the DNA. Within this sample are about 13,000 clones, with roughly 78% of them counted one time only. The ten largest account for about 12% of the sample.

As to this clone: Its antigen is unknown. Base quality data are lacking; no much larger clone is found one base away.

Results the study describes overall, beyond this receptor: Assay coverage varied across patients depending on available tissue quantity, so only a subset of the cohort had TCR sequencing. TCR-derived T-cell fraction did not differ between the flow cytometry-defined immunotypes IM1 (good prognosis) and IM2 (poor prognosis). Different pieces of the same tissue were used for different assays, so technical variation could not be separated from intratumor heterogeneity. Higher T cell infiltration in tumors than in uninvolved lung tissue was supported by TCRbeta sequencing, consistent with immunofluorescence CD3 counts. Recurrence-free survival showed no association with tumor T-cell fraction from TCR sequencing (p = 0.61).

ICON enrollment began in 2016, and the last patient was enrolled in September 2018. In a subcohort of 60 to 85 patients, fresh tumor and matched uninvolved tissue were collected for in-depth immune analyses, with TCR sequencing among those analyses. TCR sequencing was performed on DNA isolated from bulk tissue, without cell sorting. The V and J segments used are TRBV6-1 and TRBJ1-2; the D gene is perhaps TRBD1, on 5 matching bases. The origin of this receptor is a human donor with non-small cell lung cancer. Sequenced: lung tumor tissue. The nucleotide sequence reads TGTGCCAGCATCCCAAGCAGGGACTATGGCTACACCTTC. It codes for CASIPSRDYGYTF.